The 27 T cell receptor beta chains presented below share a single source sample, sequenced in a study of cytomegalovirus exposure and HLA in healthy donors. The repertoire was sequenced with immunoSEQ multiplex PCR; TCRdb's copy has only in-frame clones and lacks some. The sample records over 60,000 clones, roughly 96% being singletons. Specimen: PBMCs. Receptor source: a young man in good health and CMV-seronegative.

The chain has TRBV19 and TRBJ1-2, with unresolved D. Germline CDR1 is LNHDA and CDR2 is SQIVND (reference sequence). The V gene lost 1 base and the J gene lost 5 bases, with 11 bases spanning the gap. The CDR3 spans 14 residues. The CDR3 DNA reads as TGTGCCAGTAGTATAGTTCGGGAAGGATATGGCTACACCTTC. This codes for CASSIVREGYGYTF.

The V call is TRBV30, the J call TRBJ2-1, with TRBD1 matching over 8 bases. Germline lookup yields CDR1 GTSNPN and CDR2 SVGIG (reference sequence). CDR3 size: 15 residues. The V and J ends lost 5 bases and 7 bases, in that order; junction bases with no gene match: 13. CDR3 loop: CAWESPRQGANEQFF. For the CDR3, the DNA is TGTGCCTGGGAGTCCCCCCGGCAGGGGGCGAATGAGCAGTTCTTC.

The sample holds one count of this clone. The chain carries TRBV4-1 and TRBJ1-4; no clear D gene. CDR1 is MGHRA, CDR2 YSYEKL, per germline. V lost 1 base to trimming and J lost 10 bases, with 16 bases between them. This CDR3 spans 15 amino acids. CDR3 in DNA: TGCGCCAGCAGCCAAGTCAGTTCTGAGCGGGGAAAACTGTTTTTT. This translates into CASSQVSSERGKLFF.

The V and J genes are TRBV19 and TRBJ1-3; D uncertain. Trimming pared 7 bases from V and 0 bases from J, leaving 10 bases between. Germline V gene sequence: CDR1 LNHDA, CDR2 SQIVND (reference sequence). There are 14 residues in the CDR3. This CDR3 reads CASNPSGSGNTIYF. DNA of the CDR3: TGTGCCAGTAACCCCTCGGGCTCTGGAAACACCATATATTTT.

The chain joins TRBV6-5 to TRBJ2-2; 10 nucleotides agree with TRBD1. Germline V lookup: CDR1 MNHEY, CDR2 SVGAGI. V gave up 6 bases and J gave up 4 bases; unmatched junction bases: 5. The CDR3 is made up of 15 amino acids. This CDR3 reads CASRRDRGGTGELFF. The CDR3 nucleotides read TGTGCCAGCAGGCGGGACAGGGGTGGCACCGGGGAGCTGTTTTTT.

V usage is TRBV2 and J usage is TRBJ1-1; 8 nucleotides match TRBD1. Per the germline V gene, CDR1 is SNHLY and CDR2 is FYNNEI. J was trimmed by 2 bases and V by 6 bases; bases with no gene match: 14. This CDR3 has 17 amino acids. CDR3 bases: TGTGCCAGCAGGCTTCCCGGGACAGGAATATCAAACACTGAAGCTTTCTTT. Translation: CASRLPGTGISNTEAFF. Drawing the rest from reference TRBV2 and TRBJ1-1, the complete variable domain is EPEVTQTPSHQVTQMGQEVILRCVPISNHLYFYWYRQILGQKVEFLVSFYNNEISEKSEIFDDQFSVERPDGSNFTLKIRSTKLEDSAMYFCASRLPGTGISNTEAFFGQGTRLTVV.

The J gene is TRBJ2-3, the V gene TRBV27, with D possibly being TRBD1 (9 bases). Germline V gene lookup returns CDR1 MNHEY and CDR2 SMNVEV (reference sequence). The CDR3 extends over 16 amino acids. The ends were cut back, 5 bases at V and 8 bases at J, with 23 bases in the middle. This chain's CDR3 is CASSKGQGGRSGTQYF. CDR3 nucleotides: TGTGCCAGCAGTAAGGGACAGGGCGGGAGGAGTGGTACGCAGTATTTT.

The rearrangement links TRBV9 to TRBJ2-1; 10 nucleotides match TRBD1. The CDR3 sequence is 16 residues long. With 3 bases clipped from V and 3 bases from J, the junction kept 6 bases outside the gene matches. CDR1 and CDR2 from the germline V gene are SGDLS and YYNGEE. The CDR3 nucleotides are TGTGCCAGCAGCGCCCGACAGGGGGCCGGCTACAATGAGCAGTTCTTC. Residues: CASSARQGAGYNEQFF.

The chain combines TRBV19 with TRBJ2-5; D call uncertain. The CDR3 is 14 amino acids. V lost 1 base to trimming and J lost 3 bases, with 9 bases between them. CDR1 is LNHDA, CDR2 SQIVND, per germline (reference sequence). CDR3 sequence: CASSIGRIKETQYF. As DNA, the CDR3 is TGTGCCAGTAGTATAGGGAGAATAAAAGAGACCCAGTACTTC.

Here the CDR3 DNA reads TGTGCCAGCAGCTTAGCTGCAGGGACAGGGGGGAATGAAAAACTGTTTTTT. Protein sequence: CASSLAAGTGGNEKLFF. The chain links TRBV7-6 to TRBJ1-4; 11 nucleotides line up with TRBD1. Trimming took 0 bases from V and 5 from J; bases not matched to a gene: 5. Germline V gene sequence: CDR1 SGHVS, CDR2 FNYEAQ. This CDR3 is built from 17 residues.

The chain links TRBV28 to TRBJ1-2; D remains unclear. This CDR3 region has 16 residues. V lost 1 base, J lost 3 bases, and 15 bases lay in between. Germline V gene data show CDR1 as MDHEN and CDR2 as SYDVKM. The CDR3 DNA sequence: TGTGCCAGCAGTTTATCCCCTCCGGCAGGATACTATGGCTACACCTTC. As protein: CASSLSPPAGYYGYTF.

This clone occurred once. The CDR3 bases are TGCGCCAGCAGATCGGGACAGGGGGCGCGAAGGGCCGGGGAGCTGTTTTTT. The encoded protein is CASRSGQGARRAGELFF. The rearrangement uses TRBV4-1 and TRBJ2-2, with 12 nucleotides matching TRBD1. This CDR3 spans 17 amino acids. CDR1 and CDR2 (germline): MGHRA, YSYEKL. Trimming removed 6 bases from V and 6 bases from J; junction bases left unmatched: 11.

V usage is TRBV7-9 and J usage is TRBJ1-1; possible D gene TRBD1, 6 bases. Germline loops: CDR1 SEHNR, CDR2 FQNEAQ (reference sequence). The CDR3 covers 15 residues. V was shortened by 1 base and J by 0 bases, with 9 bases between the two germline ends. The CDR3 protein is CASSLDGQMNTEAFF. Written as DNA, the CDR3 is TGTGCCAGCAGCTTAGATGGACAGATGAACACTGAAGCTTTCTTT.

This chain connects TRBV19 to TRBJ1-1; 9 bases are shared with TRBD1. Germline V gene data show CDR1 as LNHDA and CDR2 as SQIVND (reference sequence). CDR3 length: 13 residues. Trimming removed 1 base from V and 11 bases from J; junction bases left unmatched: 5. CDR3 protein: CASSIGGQGAAFF. In DNA form, the CDR3 reads TGTGCCAGTAGTATAGGGGGACAGGGCGCCGCTTTCTTT.

CDR3 protein: CASSDQGTGANVLTF. The CDR3 DNA reads as TGTGCCAGCAGCGACCAGGGTACCGGGGCCAACGTCCTGACTTTC. This chain uses TRBV6-5 with TRBJ2-6; D perhaps matches TRBD1 (5 bases). Deletions cut 6 bases from V and 4 bases from J, with 13 bases between. The CDR3 is made up of 15 amino acids. Germline values: CDR1 MNHEY, CDR2 SVGAGI.

On this clone itself: One junction end disagrees with the germline gene, perhaps due to a read error. The sample has other DNA sequences that encode this CDR3 too. The rearrangement joins TRBV27 to TRBJ1-6; tentatively, D is TRBD1 (5 bases). Germline CDR1 reads MNHEY; CDR2 reads SMNVEV (reference sequence). The CDR3 loop spans 15 amino acids. CDR3 residues: CASSLSSGINSPLHF. CDR3 coding DNA: TGTGCCAGCAGTTTATCGTCAGGGATAAATTCACCTCTCCACTTT.

This rearrangement joins TRBV6-5 to TRBJ2-7; 10 positions agree with TRBD2. Germline trimming cut 2 bases from V and 5 bases from J; bases unmatched to any gene: 6. This CDR3 region has 15 residues. CDR1 MNHEY and CDR2 SVGAGI come from the germline V gene. The CDR3 bases are TGTGCCAGCAGTTACGAGCGGGAGGGCCCCCACGAGCAGTACTTC. Its protein is CASSYEREGPHEQYF.

This clone was found once. V gene TRBV7-3 combines with J gene TRBJ2-5; 9 bases line up with TRBD2. From germline, CDR1 is SGHTA and CDR2 FQGTGA. V lost 3 bases to trimming and J lost 1 base; unmatched junction nucleotides: 3. This CDR3 spans 15 amino acids. CDR3 region: CASSLGGRAQETQYF. In DNA, the CDR3 is TGTGCCAGCAGCTTGGGCGGGAGGGCCCAAGAGACCCAGTACTTC.

The gene calls are TRBV19 and TRBJ2-3; TRBD2 matches 10 bases. V lost 0 bases and J lost 6; bases outside the gene matches: 9. This CDR3 contains 17 residues. Germline V gene sequence: CDR1 LNHDA, CDR2 SQIVND (reference sequence). CDR3 loop: CASSIDPAGGLRDTQYF. In DNA, the CDR3 is TGTGCCAGTAGTATAGATCCAGCGGGGGGGCTTCGGGATACGCAGTATTTT.

This sequence joins TRBV30 and TRBJ1-4; 8 bases fit TRBD1. This CDR3 is built from 16 residues. The ends lost 3 bases at V and 0 bases at J; junction bases unmatched: 6. Germline CDR1 is GTSNPN and CDR2 is SVGIG (reference sequence). The DNA for the CDR3 is TGTGCCTGGAGCCTAGGACAGGGACCAACTAATGAAAAACTGTTTTTT. Encoded protein: CAWSLGQGPTNEKLFF.

The chain links TRBV19 to TRBJ1-1; D may be TRBD1 (5 bases). V gave up 4 bases and J gave up 7 bases, with 22 bases separating them. The CDR3 runs 16 residues. Per the germline V gene, CDR1 is LNHDA and CDR2 is SQIVND (reference sequence). Here the CDR3 DNA reads TGTGCCAGTAGTACACCCCGGGACGCCGGGCGGGGTGAAGCTTTCTTT. It specifies CASSTPRDAGRGEAFF.

This chain joins TRBV28 and TRBJ2-1, with D perhaps TRBD1 (5 bases). Germline assignment: CDR1 MDHEN and CDR2 SYDVKM. The CDR3 runs to 15 residues. The V gene lost 5 bases and the J gene lost 2 bases, with 13 bases spanning the gap. CDR3 amino acids: CASSPQVLTYNEQFF. The CDR3 DNA reads as TGTGCCAGCAGTCCACAGGTTCTTACCTACAATGAGCAGTTCTTC.

The chain joins TRBV27 to TRBJ2-5, with 16 bases fitting TRBD2. Germline-derived CDR1 and CDR2 are MNHEY and SMNVEV (reference sequence). CDR3 size: 19 residues. V dropped 4 bases and J dropped 4; count of bases not matched to a gene: 12. CDR3 DNA sequence: TGTGCCAGCAGTTGGGGGTCGGGACTAGCGGGAGGGAGCTTAGAGACCCAGTACTTC. Protein: CASSWGSGLAGGSLETQYF.

This clone was detected a few times. The chain recombines TRBV9 with TRBJ2-7, with 8 bases that match TRBD2. Looked up from germline, CDR1 is SGDLS and CDR2 is YYNGEE. V was clipped by 4 bases and J by 1 base; unmatched bases: 16. The CDR3 has 18 amino acids. The CDR3 loop reads CASSFGSGGGPQSYEQYF. The CDR3 bases are TGTGCCAGCAGCTTCGGGTCGGGCGGGGGGCCCCAATCCTACGAGCAGTACTTC.

In its sample, this clone was seen once. The J gene is TRBJ2-1, the V gene TRBV2; no reliable D call. V shed 7 bases and J shed 4 bases, with 11 bases lying between them. Looked up from germline, CDR1 is SNHLY and CDR2 is FYNNEI. The CDR3 is made up of 13 amino acids. CDR3 DNA: TGTGCCAGCATAGGCGGAATTTACAATGAGCAGTTCTTC. It is translated as CASIGGIYNEQFF.

The sample holds one count of this clone. The chain joins TRBV6-5 to TRBJ2-1; tentative D call: TRBD1 (7 bases). There are 14 residues in the CDR3. V was trimmed by 7 bases and J by 8 bases, leaving 18 bases between them. Germline values: CDR1 MNHEY, CDR2 SVGAGI. CDR3 protein: CASTPQGGNDEQFF. CDR3 nucleotide sequence: TGTGCCAGCACACCCCAGGGGGGAAACGATGAGCAGTTCTTC.

This chain uses TRBV4-2 with TRBJ2-2; 9 bases map to TRBD2. The length of the CDR3 is 16 residues. Germline CDR1 and CDR2: LGHNA and YNFKEQ. Trimming cost V 3 bases and J 1 base; bases outside gene matches: 3. In DNA form, the CDR3 reads TGTGCCAGCAGCCACTCAGCGGGAGGGAACACCGGGGAGCTGTTTTTT. Its translation: CASSHSAGGNTGELFF.